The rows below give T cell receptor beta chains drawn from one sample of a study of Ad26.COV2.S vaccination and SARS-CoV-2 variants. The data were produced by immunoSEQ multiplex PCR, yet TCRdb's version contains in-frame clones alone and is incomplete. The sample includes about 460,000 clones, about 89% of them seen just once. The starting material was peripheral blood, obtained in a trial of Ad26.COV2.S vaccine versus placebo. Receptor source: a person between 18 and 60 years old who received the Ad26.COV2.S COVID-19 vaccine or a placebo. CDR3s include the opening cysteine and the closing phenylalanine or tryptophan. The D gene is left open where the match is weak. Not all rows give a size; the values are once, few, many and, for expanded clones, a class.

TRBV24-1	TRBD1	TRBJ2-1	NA	TGTGCCACCTCGACGGGGACAGGGGTAAGCAATGAGCAGTTCTTC	CATSTGTGVSNEQFF
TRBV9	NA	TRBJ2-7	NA	TGTGCCAGCAGACCTGACAGACGGTACGAGCAGTACTTC	CASRPDRRYEQYF
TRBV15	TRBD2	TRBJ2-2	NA	TGCGCCACCAGCACAAGACTAGCGGGAGGTGGGGGGGAGCTGTTTTTT	CATSTRLAGGGGELFF
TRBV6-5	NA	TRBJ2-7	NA	TGTGCCAGCAGTTACCTCCGGGACTTCGGCTACGAGCAGTACTTC	CASSYLRDFGYEQYF
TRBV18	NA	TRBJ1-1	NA	TGTGCCAGCTCATCAATCGGACAGCCTGAAGCTTTCTTT	CASSSIGQPEAFF
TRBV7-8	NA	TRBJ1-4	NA	TGTGCCAGCAGCTTAGTTCATGGGGGAAAACTGTTTTTT	CASSLVHGGKLFF
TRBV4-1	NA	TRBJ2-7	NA	TGCGCCAGCAGCCAAGGCTTGCGGCTAGCCGGATCCTACGAGCAGTACTTC	CASSQGLRLAGSYEQYF
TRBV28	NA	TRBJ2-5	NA	TGTGCCAGCAGTTTCTTGCGGGGTGGCCAAGAGACCCAGTACTTC	CASSFLRGGQETQYF
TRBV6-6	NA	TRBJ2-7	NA	TGTGCCAGCAAACCGGGACAAACCTACGAGCAGTACTTC	CASKPGQTYEQYF
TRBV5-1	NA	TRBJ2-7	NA	TGCGCCAGCAGCTTAACTAGGGACGAGCAGTACTTC	CASSLTRDEQYF
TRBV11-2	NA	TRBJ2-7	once	TGTGCCAGCAGCTTAGAACCGGGACGGCTCTACGAGCAGTACTTC	CASSLEPGRLYEQYF
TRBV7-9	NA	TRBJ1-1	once	TGTGCCAGCAGCGTTGGATCAATGAACACTGAAGCTTTCTTT	CASSVGSMNTEAFF
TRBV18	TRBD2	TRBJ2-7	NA	TGTGCCAGCTCACCACCAATTAGCGGGGAAGCCGAGCAGTACTTC	CASSPPISGEAEQYF
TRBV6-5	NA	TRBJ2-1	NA	TGTGCCAGCGTTCCTCCGGGGGCTTACAATGAGCAGTTCTTC	CASVPPGAYNEQFF
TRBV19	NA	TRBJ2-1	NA	TGTGCCAGTACCCCTGTACTAACCCACCGCTACAATGAGCAGTTCTTC	CASTPVLTHRYNEQFF
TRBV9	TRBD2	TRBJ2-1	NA	TGTGCCAGCAGCGTATTGGCGGGGGGGGCCCCTGGAGAGCAGTTCTTC	CASSVLAGGAPGEQFF
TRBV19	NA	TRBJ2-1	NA	TGTGCCAGTAGGATTCGGGTGAGCTCCTACAATGAGCAGTTCTTC	CASRIRVSSYNEQFF
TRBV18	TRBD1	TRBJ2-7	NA	TGTGCCAGCTCACCCTCAAGACAGGGGGGGTACGAGCAGTACTTC	CASSPSRQGGYEQYF
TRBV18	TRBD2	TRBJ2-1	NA	TGTGCCAGCTCACCAGGGACTAGCAGCAATGAGCAGTTCTTC	CASSPGTSSNEQFF
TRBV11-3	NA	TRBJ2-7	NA	TGTGCCAGCAGCTTAGGACGGCACTACGAGCAGTACTTC	CASSLGRHYEQYF
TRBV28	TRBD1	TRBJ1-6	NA	TGTGCCAGCAGTTTACAGGACAGGGCTCCGTTGTCACCCCTCCACTTT	CASSLQDRAPLSPLHF
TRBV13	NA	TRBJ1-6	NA	TGTGCCAGCAGCTCCCGAGAGGGAAAGAGTCTTAATTCACCCCTCCACTTT	CASSSREGKSLNSPLHF
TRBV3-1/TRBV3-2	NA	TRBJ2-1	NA	TGTGCCAGCAGCCATGTCCATGAGCAGTTCTTC	CASSHVHEQFF
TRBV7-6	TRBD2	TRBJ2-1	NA	TGTGCCAGCAGCTTACACCGGGCTAGCGGGGAAAATGAGCAGTTCTTC	CASSLHRASGENEQFF
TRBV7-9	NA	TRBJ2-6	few	TGTGCCAGCAGCTTCACTGGGGCCAACGTCCTGACTTTC	CASSFTGANVLTF
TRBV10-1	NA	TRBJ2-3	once	TGCGCCAGCAGTGCTACTAACACAGATACGCAGTATTTT	CASSATNTDTQYF
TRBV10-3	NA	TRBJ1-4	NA	TGTGCCATCAAGGAGGAGGCGGGTTATGAAAAACTGTTTTTT	CAIKEEAGYEKLFF
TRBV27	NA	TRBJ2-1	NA	TGTGCCAGCAGTCCCCGCGGTAGCGAGATTGTGAATGAGCAGTTCTTC	CASSPRGSEIVNEQFF
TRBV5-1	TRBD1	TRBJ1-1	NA	TGCGCCAGCAGCCTGACCCACCGGGACAGGTCTGGAGCTTTCTTT	CASSLTHRDRSGAFF
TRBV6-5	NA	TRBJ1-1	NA	TGTGCCAGCAGTTACTCTCCGGGCGGGAACACTGAAGCTTTCTTT	CASSYSPGGNTEAFF
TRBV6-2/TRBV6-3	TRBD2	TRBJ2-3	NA	TGTGCCAGCAGTAGCGGGGGAACTAGCACAGATACGCAGTATTTT	CASSSGGTSTDTQYF
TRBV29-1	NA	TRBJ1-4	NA	TGCAGCGTCTCCCGTGCAACTAATGAAAAACTGTTTTTT	CSVSRATNEKLFF
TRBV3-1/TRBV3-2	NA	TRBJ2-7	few	TGTGCCAGCAGAGAGACATTCTCCGGCGAGCAGTACTTC	CASRETFSGEQYF
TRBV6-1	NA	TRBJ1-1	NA	TGTGCCAGCAGACACAGCGAAGCTAAAGCTTTCTTT	CASRHSEAKAFF
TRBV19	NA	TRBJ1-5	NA	TGTGCCAGTAGTATAGTGGCCGGAGGCCATCAGCCCCAGCATTTT	CASSIVAGGHQPQHF
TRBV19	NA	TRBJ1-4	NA	TGTGCCAGTAGAGACCGCGGGGGCTGGGGTGAAAAACTGTTTTTT	CASRDRGGWGEKLFF
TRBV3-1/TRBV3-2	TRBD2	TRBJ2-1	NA	TGTGCCAGCAGCCAATTCGGACTAGCTTCTTTCTCCTACAATGAGCAGTTCTTC	CASSQFGLASFSYNEQFF
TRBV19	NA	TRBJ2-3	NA	TGTGCCAGTAGTATGGTTGGGGGTAGCACAGATACGCAGTATTTT	CASSMVGGSTDTQYF
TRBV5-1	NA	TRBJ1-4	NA	TGCGCCAGCAGCATACGCTCTTATAATGAAAAACTGTTTTTT	CASSIRSYNEKLFF
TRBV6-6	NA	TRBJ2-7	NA	TGTGCCAGCAGTCATTCGGGCGCGGCCTACGAGCAGTACTTC	CASSHSGAAYEQYF
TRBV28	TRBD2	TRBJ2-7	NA	TGTGCCAGCAGCAACCGGACTAGCGGGAGTTACGAGCAGTACTTC	CASSNRTSGSYEQYF
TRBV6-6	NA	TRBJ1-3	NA	TGTGCCAGCAGCTCTGGGGGGGGCTCTGGAAACACCATATATTTT	CASSSGGGSGNTIYF
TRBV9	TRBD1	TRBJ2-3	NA	TGTGCCAGCAGCCCAGCGAGAGGGGGCCCAGATACGCAGTATTTT	CASSPARGGPDTQYF
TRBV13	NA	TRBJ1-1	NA	TGTGCCACCGCAGTTTGGTCGATGAACACTGAAGCTTTCTTT	CATAVWSMNTEAFF
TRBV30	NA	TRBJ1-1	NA	TGTGCCTGGAGCAGGGGATGGACTGAAGCTTTCTTT	CAWSRGWTEAFF
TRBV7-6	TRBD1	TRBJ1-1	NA	TGTGCCAGCAGCTTAAAAGGATGGGACAGGGAGGACACTGAAGCTTTCTTT	CASSLKGWDREDTEAFF
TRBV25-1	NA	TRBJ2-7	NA	TGTGCCAGCAGTGAAAAATACGAGCAGTACTTC	CASSEKYEQYF